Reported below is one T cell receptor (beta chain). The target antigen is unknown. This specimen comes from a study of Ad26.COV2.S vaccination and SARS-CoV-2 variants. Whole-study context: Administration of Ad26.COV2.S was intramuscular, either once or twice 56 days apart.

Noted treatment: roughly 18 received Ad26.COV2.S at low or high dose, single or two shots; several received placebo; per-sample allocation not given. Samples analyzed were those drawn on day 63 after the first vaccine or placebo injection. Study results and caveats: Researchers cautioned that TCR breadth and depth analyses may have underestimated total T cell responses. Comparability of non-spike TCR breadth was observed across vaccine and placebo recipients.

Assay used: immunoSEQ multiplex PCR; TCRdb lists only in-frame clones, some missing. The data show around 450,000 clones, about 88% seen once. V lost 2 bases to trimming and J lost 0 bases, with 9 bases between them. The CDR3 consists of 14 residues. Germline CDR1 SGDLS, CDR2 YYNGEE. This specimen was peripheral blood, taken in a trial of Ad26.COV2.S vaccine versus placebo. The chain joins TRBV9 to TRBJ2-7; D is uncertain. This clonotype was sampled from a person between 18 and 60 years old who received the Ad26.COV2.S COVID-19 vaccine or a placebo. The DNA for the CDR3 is TGTGCCAGCAGCGTGAACGATGACTCCTACGAGCAGTACTTC. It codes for CASSVNDDSYEQYF. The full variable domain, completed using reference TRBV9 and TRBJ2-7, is DSGVTQTPKHLITATGQRVTLRCSPRSGDLSVYWYQQSLDQGLQFLIQYYNGEERAKGNILERFSAQQFPDLHSELNLSSLELGDSALYFCASSVNDDSYEQYFGPGTRLTVT.